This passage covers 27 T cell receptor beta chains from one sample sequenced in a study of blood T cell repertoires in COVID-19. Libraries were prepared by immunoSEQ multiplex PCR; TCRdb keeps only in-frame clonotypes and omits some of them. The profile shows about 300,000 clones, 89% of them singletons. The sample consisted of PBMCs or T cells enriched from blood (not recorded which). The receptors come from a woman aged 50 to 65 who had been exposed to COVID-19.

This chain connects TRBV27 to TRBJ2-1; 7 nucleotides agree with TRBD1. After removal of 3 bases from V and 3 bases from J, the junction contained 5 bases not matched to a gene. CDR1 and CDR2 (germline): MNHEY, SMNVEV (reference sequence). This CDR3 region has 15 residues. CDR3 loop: CASSFQGVLYNEQFF. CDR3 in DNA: TGTGCCAGCAGTTTCCAGGGGGTCCTCTACAATGAGCAGTTCTTC.

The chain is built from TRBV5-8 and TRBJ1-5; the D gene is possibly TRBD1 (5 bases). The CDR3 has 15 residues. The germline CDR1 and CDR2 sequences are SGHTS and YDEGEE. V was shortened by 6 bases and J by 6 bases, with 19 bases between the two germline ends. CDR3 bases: TGTGCCAGCACCCCAGGGCGGAGTGTAGTTCAGCCCCAGCATTTT. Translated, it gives CASTPGRSVVQPQHF.

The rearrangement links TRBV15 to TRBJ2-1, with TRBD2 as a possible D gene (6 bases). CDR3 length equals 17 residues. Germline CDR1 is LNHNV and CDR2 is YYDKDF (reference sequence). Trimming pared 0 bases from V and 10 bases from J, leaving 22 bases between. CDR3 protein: CATSRDNRDALAREQFF. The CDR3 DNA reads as TGTGCCACCAGCAGAGATAACCGGGACGCACTAGCAAGAGAGCAGTTCTTC.

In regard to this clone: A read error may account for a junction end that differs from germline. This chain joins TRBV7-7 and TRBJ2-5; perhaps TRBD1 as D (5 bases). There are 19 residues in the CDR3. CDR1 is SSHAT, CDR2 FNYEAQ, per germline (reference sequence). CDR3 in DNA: TGTGCTAGCAGCTTAGGGGCGTTAAGGCCAGCAGAAAGACAAGAGACCCAGTACTTC. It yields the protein CASSLGALRPAERQETQYF.

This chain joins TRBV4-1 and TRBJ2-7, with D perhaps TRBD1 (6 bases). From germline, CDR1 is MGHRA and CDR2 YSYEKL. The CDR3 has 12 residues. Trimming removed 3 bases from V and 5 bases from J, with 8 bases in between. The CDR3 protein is CASSHTGNEQYF. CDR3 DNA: TGCGCCAGCAGCCATACAGGGAACGAGCAGTACTTC.

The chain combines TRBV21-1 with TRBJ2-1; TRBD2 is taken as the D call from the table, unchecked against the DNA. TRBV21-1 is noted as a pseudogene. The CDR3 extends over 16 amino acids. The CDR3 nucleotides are TGTGCCAGCAGCAAGTCCGTCACTAGCGGATACAATGAGCAGTTCTTC. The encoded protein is CASSKSVTSGYNEQFF.

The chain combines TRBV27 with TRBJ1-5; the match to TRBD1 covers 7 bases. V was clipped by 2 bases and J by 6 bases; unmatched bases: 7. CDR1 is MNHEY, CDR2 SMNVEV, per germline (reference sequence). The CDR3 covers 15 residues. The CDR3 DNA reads TGTGCCAGCAGTTTAGGGTCAGGGGGACTTCAGCCCCAGCATTTT. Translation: CASSLGSGGLQPQHF.

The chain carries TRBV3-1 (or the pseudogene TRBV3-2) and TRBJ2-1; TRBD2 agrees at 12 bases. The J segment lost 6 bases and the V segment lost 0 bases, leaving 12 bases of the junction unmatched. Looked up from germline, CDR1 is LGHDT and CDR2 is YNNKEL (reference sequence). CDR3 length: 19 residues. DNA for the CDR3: TGTGCCAGCAGCCAAGATAGGGGTCTAGCGGGGGGGCCGGTCAATGAGCAGTTCTTC. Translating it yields CASSQDRGLAGGPVNEQFF.

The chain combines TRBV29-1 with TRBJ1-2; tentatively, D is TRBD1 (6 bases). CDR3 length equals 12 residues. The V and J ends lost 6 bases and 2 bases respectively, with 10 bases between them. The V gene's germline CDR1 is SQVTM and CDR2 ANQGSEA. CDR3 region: CSVTGVNYGYTF. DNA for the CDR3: TGCAGCGTGACAGGAGTCAACTATGGCTACACCTTC.

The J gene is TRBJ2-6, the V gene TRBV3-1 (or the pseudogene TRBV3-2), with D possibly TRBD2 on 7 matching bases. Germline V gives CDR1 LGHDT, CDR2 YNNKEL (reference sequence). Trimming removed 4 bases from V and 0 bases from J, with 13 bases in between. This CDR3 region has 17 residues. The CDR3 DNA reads TGTGCCAGCAGCCTCCCGGGGGGCAGCTCTGGGGCCAACGTCCTGACTTTC. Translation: CASSLPGGSSGANVLTF.

CDR3 nucleotides: TGTGCCATCCGCCCAGGAAACTCTGGAAACACCATATATTTT. Protein product: CAIRPGNSGNTIYF. The J gene is TRBJ1-3, the V gene TRBV10-3; D is ambiguous. Germline CDR1 reads ENHRY; CDR2 reads SYGVKD. This CDR3 is built from 14 residues. V gave up 8 bases and J gave up 0 bases, with 11 bases separating them.

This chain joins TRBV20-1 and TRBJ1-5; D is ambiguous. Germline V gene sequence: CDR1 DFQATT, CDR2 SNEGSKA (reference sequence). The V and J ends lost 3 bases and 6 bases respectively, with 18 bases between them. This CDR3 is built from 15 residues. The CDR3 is CSASPRQAGFQPQHF. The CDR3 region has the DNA TGCAGTGCTAGTCCCCGGCAGGCGGGGTTTCAGCCCCAGCATTTT.

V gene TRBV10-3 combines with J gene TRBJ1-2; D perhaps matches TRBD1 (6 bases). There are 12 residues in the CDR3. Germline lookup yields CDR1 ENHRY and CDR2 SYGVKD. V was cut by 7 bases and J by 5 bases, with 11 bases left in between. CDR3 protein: CAIKPGEYGYTF. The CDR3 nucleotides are TGTGCCATCAAGCCAGGGGAATATGGCTACACCTTC.

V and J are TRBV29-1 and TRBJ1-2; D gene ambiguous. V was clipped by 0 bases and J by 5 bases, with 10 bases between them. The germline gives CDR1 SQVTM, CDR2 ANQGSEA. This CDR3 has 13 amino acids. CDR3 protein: CSVEEPVNYGYTF. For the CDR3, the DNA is TGCAGCGTTGAAGAGCCAGTAAATTATGGCTACACCTTC.

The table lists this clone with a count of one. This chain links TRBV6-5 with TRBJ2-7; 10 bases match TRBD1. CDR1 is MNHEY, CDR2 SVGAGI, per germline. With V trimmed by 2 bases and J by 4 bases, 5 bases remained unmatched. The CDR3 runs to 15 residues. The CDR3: CASSYPGTGAYEQYF. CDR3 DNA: TGTGCCAGCAGTTACCCGGGGACAGGGGCATACGAGCAGTACTTC.

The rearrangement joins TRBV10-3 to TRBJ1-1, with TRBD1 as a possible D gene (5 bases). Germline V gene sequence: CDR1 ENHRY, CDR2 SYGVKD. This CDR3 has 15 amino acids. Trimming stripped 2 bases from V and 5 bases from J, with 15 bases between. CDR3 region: CAISEGGRWGTEAFF. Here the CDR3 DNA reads TGTGCCATCAGTGAGGGCGGGAGGTGGGGGACTGAAGCTTTCTTT.

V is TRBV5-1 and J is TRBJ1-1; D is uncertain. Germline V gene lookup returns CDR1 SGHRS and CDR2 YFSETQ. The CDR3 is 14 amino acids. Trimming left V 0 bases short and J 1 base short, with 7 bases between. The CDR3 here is CASSLDSPNTEAFF. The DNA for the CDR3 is TGCGCCAGCAGCTTGGACAGCCCGAACACTGAAGCTTTCTTT.

CDR3 DNA sequence: TGTGCCAGCAGCTTGATGGCAGACGGGAATTCACCCCTCCACTTT. It translates to CASSLMADGNSPLHF. The chain links TRBV5-4 to TRBJ1-6; no firm D call. Germline assignment: CDR1 SGHNT and CDR2 YYREEE (reference sequence). Trimming removed 1 base from V and 7 bases from J, with 12 bases in between. This CDR3 comprises 15 residues.

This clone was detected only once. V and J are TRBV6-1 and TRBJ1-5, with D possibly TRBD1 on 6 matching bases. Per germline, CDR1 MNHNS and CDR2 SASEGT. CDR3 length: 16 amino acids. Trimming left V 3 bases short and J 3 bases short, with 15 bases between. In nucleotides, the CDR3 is TGTGCCAGCAGTGAGCCCCCGGGACAAATCAATCAGCCCCAGCATTTT. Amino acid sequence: CASSEPPGQINQPQHF.

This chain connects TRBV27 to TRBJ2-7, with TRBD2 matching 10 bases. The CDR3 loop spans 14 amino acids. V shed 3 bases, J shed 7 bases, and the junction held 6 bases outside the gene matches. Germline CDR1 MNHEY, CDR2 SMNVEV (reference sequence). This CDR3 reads CASSLASGGFEQYF. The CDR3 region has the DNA TGTGCCAGCAGTTTGGCTAGCGGGGGTTTTGAGCAGTACTTC.

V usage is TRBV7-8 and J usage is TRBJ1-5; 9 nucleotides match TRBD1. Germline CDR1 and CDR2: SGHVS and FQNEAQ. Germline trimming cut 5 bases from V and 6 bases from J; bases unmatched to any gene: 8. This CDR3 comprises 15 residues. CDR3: CASSPDRGLGQPQHF. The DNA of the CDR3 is TGTGCCAGCAGCCCGGACAGGGGCCTTGGTCAGCCCCAGCATTTT.

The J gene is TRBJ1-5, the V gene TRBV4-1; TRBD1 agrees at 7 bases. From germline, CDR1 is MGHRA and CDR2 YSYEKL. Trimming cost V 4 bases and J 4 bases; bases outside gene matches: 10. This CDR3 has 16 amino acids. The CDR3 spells CASSPLAGQLNQPQHF. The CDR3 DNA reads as TGCGCCAGCAGCCCGCTAGCGGGACAGTTGAATCAGCCCCAGCATTTT.

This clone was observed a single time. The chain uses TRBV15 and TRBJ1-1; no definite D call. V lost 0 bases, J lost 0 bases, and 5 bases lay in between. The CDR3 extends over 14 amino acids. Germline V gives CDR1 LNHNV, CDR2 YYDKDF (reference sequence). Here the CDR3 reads CATSRDTVNTEAFF. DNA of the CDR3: TGTGCCACCAGCAGAGATACAGTGAACACTGAAGCTTTCTTT.

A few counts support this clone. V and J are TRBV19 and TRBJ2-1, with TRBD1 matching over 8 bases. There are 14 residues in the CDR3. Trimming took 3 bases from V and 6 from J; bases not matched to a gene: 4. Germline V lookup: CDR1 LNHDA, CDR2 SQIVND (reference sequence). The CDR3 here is CASSIWGQVNEQFF. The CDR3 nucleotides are TGTGCCAGTAGTATTTGGGGACAGGTCAATGAGCAGTTCTTC.

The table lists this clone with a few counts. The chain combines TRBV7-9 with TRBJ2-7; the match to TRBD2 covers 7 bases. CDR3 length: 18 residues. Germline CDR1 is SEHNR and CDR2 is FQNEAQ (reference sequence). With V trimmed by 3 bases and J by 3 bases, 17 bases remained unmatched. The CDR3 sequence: CASSLGPGRQGGSYEQYF. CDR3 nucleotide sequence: TGTGCCAGCAGCTTGGGACCGGGGCGGCAGGGAGGGAGCTACGAGCAGTACTTC.

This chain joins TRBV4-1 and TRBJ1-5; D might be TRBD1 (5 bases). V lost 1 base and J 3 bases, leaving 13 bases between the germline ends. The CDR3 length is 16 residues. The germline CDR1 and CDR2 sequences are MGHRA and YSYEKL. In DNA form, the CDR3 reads TGCGCCAGCAGCCAAGTTTTTGCAGGGAACAATCAGCCCCAGCATTTT. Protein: CASSQVFAGNNQPQHF.

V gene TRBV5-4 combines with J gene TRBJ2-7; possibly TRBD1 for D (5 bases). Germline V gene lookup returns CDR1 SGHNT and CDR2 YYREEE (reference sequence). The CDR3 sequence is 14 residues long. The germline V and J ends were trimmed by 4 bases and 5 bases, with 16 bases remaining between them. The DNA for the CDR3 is TGTGCCAGCAGCCCTCGGACATCTCCGCACGAGCAGTACTTC. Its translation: CASSPRTSPHEQYF. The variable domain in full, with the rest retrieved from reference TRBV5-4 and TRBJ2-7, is ETGVTQSPTHLIKTRGQQVTLRCSSQSGHNTVSWYQQALGQGPQFIFQYYREEENGRGNFPPRFSGLQFPNYSSELNVNALELDDSALYLCASSPRTSPHEQYFGPGTRLTVT.